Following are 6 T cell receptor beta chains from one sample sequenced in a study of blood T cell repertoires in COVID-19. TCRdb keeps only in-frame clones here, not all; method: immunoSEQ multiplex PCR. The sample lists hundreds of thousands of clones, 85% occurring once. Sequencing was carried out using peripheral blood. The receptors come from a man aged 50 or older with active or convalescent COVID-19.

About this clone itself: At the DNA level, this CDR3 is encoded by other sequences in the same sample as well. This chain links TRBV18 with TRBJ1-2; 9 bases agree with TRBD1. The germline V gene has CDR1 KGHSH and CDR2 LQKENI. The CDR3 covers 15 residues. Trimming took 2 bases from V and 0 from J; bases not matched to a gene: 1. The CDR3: CASSPGQGPNYGYTF. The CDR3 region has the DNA TGTGCCAGCTCACCAGGACAGGGGCCTAACTATGGCTACACCTTC.

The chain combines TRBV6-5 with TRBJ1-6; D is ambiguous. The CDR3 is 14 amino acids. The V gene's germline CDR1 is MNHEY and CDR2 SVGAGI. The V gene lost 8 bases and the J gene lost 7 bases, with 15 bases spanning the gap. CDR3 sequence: CASRGVGLNSPLHF. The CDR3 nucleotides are TGTGCCAGCCGCGGGGTCGGGTTAAATTCACCCCTCCACTTT.

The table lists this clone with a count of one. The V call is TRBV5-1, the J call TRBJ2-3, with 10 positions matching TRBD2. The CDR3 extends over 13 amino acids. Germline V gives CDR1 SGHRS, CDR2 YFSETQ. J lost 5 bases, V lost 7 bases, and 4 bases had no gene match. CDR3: CASGRLAGDTQYF. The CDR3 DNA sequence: TGCGCCAGCGGACGACTAGCGGGAGATACGCAGTATTTT.

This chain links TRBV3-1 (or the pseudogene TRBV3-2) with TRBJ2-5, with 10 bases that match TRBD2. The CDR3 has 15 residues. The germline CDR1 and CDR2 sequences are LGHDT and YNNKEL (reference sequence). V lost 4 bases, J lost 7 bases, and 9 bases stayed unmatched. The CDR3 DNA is TGTGCCAGCAGCCTGACTAGCGGGCCTCTTGGGACCCAGTACTTC. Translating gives CASSLTSGPLGTQYF.

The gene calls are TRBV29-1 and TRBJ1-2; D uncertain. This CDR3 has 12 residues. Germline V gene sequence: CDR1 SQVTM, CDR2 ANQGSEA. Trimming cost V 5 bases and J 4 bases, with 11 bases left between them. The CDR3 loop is CSVTGPGYGYTF. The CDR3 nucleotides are TGCAGCGTTACCGGTCCCGGCTATGGCTACACCTTC.

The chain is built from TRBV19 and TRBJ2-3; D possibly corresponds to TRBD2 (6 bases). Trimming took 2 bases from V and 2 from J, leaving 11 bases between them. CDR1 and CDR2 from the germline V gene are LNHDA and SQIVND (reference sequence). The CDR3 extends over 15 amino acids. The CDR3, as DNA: TGTGCCAGTAGTATAACAGAACTAGCCACAGATACGCAGTATTTT. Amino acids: CASSITELATDTQYF.